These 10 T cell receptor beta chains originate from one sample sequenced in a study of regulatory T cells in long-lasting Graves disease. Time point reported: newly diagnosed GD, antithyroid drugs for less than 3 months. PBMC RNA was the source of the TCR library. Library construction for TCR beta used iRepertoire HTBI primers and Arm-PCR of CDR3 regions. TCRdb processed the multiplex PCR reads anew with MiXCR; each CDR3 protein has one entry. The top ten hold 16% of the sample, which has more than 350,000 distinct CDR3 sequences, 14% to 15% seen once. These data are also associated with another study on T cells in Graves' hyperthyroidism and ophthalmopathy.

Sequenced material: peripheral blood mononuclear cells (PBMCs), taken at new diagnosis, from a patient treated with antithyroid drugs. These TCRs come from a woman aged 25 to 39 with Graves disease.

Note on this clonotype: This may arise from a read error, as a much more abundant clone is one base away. The CDR3 nucleotides read TGTGCCAGCAGAGTTGGGGGATCATCGGATGAGCAGTACTTC. Residues: CASRVGGSSDEQYF. This sequence joins TRBV2 and TRBJ2-3; D may correspond to TRBD1 or TRBD2 (5 bases each). The DNA matches TRBJ2-7 better at its end, which makes the J call doubtful. This CDR3 has 14 residues. Germline lookup yields CDR1 SNHLY and CDR2 FYNNEI.

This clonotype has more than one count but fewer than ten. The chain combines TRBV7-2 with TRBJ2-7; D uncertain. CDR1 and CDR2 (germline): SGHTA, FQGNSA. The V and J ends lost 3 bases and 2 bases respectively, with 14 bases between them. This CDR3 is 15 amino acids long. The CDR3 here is CASSFRRRITYEQYF. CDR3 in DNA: TGTGCCAGCAGCTTTAGGCGACGAATAACCTACGAGCAGTACTTC.

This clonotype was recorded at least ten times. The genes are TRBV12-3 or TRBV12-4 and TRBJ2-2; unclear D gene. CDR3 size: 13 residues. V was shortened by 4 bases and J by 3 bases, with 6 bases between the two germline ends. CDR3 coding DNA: TGTGCCAGCAGTTACCGGGACACCGGGGAGCTGTTTTTT. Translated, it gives CASSYRDTGELFF.

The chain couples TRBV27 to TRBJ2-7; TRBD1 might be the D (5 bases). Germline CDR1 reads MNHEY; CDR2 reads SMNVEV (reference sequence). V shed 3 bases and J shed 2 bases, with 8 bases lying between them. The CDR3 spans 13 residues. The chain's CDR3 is CASSLKGPYEQYF. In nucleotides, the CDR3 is TGTGCCAGCAGTTTGAAGGGGCCCTACGAGCAGTACTTC.

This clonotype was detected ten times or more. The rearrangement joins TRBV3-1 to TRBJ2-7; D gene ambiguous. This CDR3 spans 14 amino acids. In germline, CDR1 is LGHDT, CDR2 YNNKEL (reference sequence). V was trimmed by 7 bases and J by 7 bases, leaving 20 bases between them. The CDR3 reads CASTLPGRPWEQYF. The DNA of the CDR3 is TGTGCCAGCACCTTACCCGGACGGCCCTGGGAGCAGTACTTC.

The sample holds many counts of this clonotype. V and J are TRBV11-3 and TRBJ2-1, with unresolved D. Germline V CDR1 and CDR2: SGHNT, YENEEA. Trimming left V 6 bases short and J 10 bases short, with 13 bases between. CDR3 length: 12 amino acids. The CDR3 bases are TGTGCCAGCAGGAGGTACGAGAGAGAGCAGTTCTTC. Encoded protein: CASRRYEREQFF. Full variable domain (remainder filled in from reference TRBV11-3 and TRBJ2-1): EAGVVQSPRYKIIEKKQPVAFWCNPISGHNTLYWYLQNLGQGPELLIRYENEEAVDDSQLPKDRFSAERLKGVDSTLKIQPAELGDSAVYLCASRRYEREQFFGPGTRLTVL.

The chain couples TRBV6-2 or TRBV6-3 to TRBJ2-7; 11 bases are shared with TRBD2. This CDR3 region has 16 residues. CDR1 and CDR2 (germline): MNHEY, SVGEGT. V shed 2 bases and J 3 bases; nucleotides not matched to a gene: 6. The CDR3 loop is CASSYHAGTSGYEQYF. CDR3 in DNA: TGTGCCAGCAGTTACCACGCCGGGACTAGCGGCTACGAGCAGTACTTC.

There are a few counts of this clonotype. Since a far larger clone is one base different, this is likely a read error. The CDR3 coding sequence is TGTGTCAGCAGCAGGGCCCTAGCGGGGGGGAAGAATGAGCAGTTCTTC. It translates to CVSSRALAGGKNEQFF. V gene TRBV7-9 combines with J gene TRBJ2-5, with TRBD2 identical over 12 bases. The J call may be wrong; the DNA end is better matched by TRBJ2-1. The CDR3 runs 16 residues. Germline values: CDR1 SEHNR, CDR2 FQNEAQ (reference sequence).

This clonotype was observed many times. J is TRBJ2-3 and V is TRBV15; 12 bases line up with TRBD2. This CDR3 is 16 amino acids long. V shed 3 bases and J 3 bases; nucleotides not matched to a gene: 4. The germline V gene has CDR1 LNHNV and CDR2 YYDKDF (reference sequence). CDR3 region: CATSSTGLAGTDTQYF. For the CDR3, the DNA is TGTGCCACCAGCAGTACAGGACTAGCGGGAACAGATACGCAGTATTTT.

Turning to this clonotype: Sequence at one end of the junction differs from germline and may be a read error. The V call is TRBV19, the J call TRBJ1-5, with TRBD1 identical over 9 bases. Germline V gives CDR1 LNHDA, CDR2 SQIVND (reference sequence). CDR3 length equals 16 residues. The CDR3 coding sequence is TGTGTCAGTAGTGCCGGGGACAGGGCGGGGTATCAGCCCCAGCATTTT. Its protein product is CVSSAGDRAGYQPQHF.